Listed below are T cell receptor beta chains from one sample, sequenced in a study of cytomegalovirus exposure and HLA in healthy donors. Measured with immunoSEQ multiplex PCR; TCRdb has only the in-frame clones, and not every one. The sample holds some 170,000 clones, roughly 86% seen once. The sequenced sample was PBMCs. The receptors stem from a man aged 25-45 years in good health and CMV-seropositive. Each CDR3 is given with its conserved first and last residue. Each record gives: V gene, clone size, J gene, D gene, CDR3 protein, CDR3 DNA. D genes are given only for firm matches. Not all rows give a size; the values are once, few, many and, for expanded clones, a class.

>TRBV29-1|NA|TRBJ2-1|NA
CSGTAYNEQFF
TGCAGCGGGACAGCGTACAATGAGCAGTTCTTC
>TRBV6-5|once|TRBJ1-4|NA
CASSPGTGPEKLFF
TGTGCCAGCAGTCCGGGGACCGGTCCTGAAAAACTGTTTTTT
>TRBV13|NA|TRBJ2-1|TRBD2
CASGGRLAGYEQFF
TGTGCCAGTGGCGGTAGACTAGCGGGTTACGAGCAGTTCTTC
>TRBV4-2|NA|TRBJ2-5|TRBD2
CASSQEGGLAGETQYF
TGTGCCAGCAGCCAAGAAGGGGGACTAGCGGGAGAGACCCAGTACTTC
>TRBV5-1|many|TRBJ2-2|TRBD1
CASSLGHRGPNTGELFF
TGCGCCAGCAGCTTGGGACACAGGGGCCCGAACACCGGGGAGCTGTTTTTT
>TRBV2|NA|TRBJ2-3|NA
CASMNKGLYTDTQYF
TGTGCCAGCATGAATAAGGGACTCTACACAGATACGCAGTATTTT
>TRBV28|NA|TRBJ2-5|TRBD1
CASEGAYGETQYF
TGTGCCAGCGAGGGGGCGTATGGAGAGACCCAGTACTTC
>TRBV5-6|NA|TRBJ1-2|NA
CASRPDRVYGYTF
TGTGCCAGCAGACCGGACAGAGTCTATGGCTACACCTTC
>TRBV28|NA|TRBJ2-7|TRBD2
CATTARTSGYEQYF
TGTGCCACCACAGCAAGGACTAGCGGCTACGAGCAGTACTTC
>TRBV5-4|NA|TRBJ1-2|NA
CASSQTVGGHYGYTF
TGTGCCAGCAGCCAAACAGTGGGGGGTCACTATGGCTACACCTTC
>TRBV6-5|NA|TRBJ2-7|TRBD1
CASRTGQGGDYEQYF
TGTGCCAGCAGAACCGGACAGGGCGGGGACTACGAGCAGTACTTC
>TRBV5-1|NA|TRBJ1-3|NA
CASSLVGGSSGNTIYF
TGCGCCAGCAGCTTGGTGGGGGGTTCCTCTGGAAACACCATATATTTT
>TRBV5-4|NA|TRBJ2-3|NA
CASSRGGGGRGTDTQYF
TGTGCCAGCAGCCGCGGAGGGGGGGGGCGAGGCACAGATACGCAGTATTTT
>TRBV30|NA|TRBJ2-7|NA
CAWRIQGFEQYF
TGTGCCTGGAGAATCCAGGGATTCGAGCAGTACTTC